Below, 7 T cell receptor beta chains from the same sample are listed, as sequenced in a study of cytomegalovirus exposure and HLA in healthy donors. Primers included in the PCR were 60 Vbeta and 13 Jbeta primers. Clones were sequenced by immunoSEQ multiplex PCR, and TCRdb holds only the in-frame ones, with some missing. This sample has more than 150,000 clones, with 78% found just once. The specimen sequenced was PBMCs. The receptors originated from a woman aged 50 to 60 in good health and CMV-seropositive.

This sequence joins TRBV7-2 and TRBJ1-2; D might be TRBD1 (5 bases). V lost 1 base to trimming and J lost 7 bases, with 16 bases between them. This CDR3 is 15 amino acids long. The germline V gene has CDR1 SGHTA and CDR2 FQGNSA. The CDR3 reads CASSLDQTVYSGYTF. The DNA for the CDR3 is TGTGCCAGCAGCTTAGACCAGACAGTCTACTCTGGCTACACCTTC.

The chain combines TRBV18 with TRBJ1-2; D unresolved. V was clipped by 5 bases and J by 8 bases, with 21 bases between them. The CDR3 totals 15 residues. The germline V gene encodes CDR1 KGHSH and CDR2 LQKENI. The chain's CDR3 is CASSDSDYRLRGYTF. In DNA form, the CDR3 reads TGTGCCAGCTCAGACTCTGACTACCGCCTGAGGGGCTACACCTTC.

V usage is TRBV28 and J usage is TRBJ2-7; D is unclear. The V end lost 5 bases, the J end lost 2 bases, and 19 bases lay between the germline ends. Germline V CDR1 and CDR2: MDHEN, SYDVKM. The CDR3 runs to 16 residues. The CDR3 bases are TGTGCCAGCAGTAGCCTAGGAAGGTACCCCCCCTACGAGCAGTACTTC. It yields the protein CASSSLGRYPPYEQYF.

The V gene is TRBV4-1, the J gene TRBJ1-2; D ambiguous. V lost 0 bases, J lost 3 bases, and 11 bases lay in between. The CDR3 sequence is 15 residues long. Germline V gene lookup returns CDR1 MGHRA and CDR2 YSYEKL. In DNA form, the CDR3 reads TGCGCCAGCAGCCAAGAGGGCCTTCCGGACTATGGCTACACCTTC. It codes for CASSQEGLPDYGYTF.

The chain uses TRBV2 and TRBJ1-5; 8 nucleotides agree with TRBD1. The V and J ends lost 0 bases and 5 bases, in that order; junction bases with no gene match: 3. The CDR3 has 15 amino acids. Germline V gene lookup returns CDR1 SNHLY and CDR2 FYNNEI. CDR3 in amino acids: CASSEAGQGDQPQHF. The CDR3 DNA reads as TGTGCCAGCAGTGAAGCAGGACAGGGAGATCAGCCCCAGCATTTT.

This clone came up a few times. The chain employs TRBV28 and TRBJ2-1; 7 bases map to TRBD2. The V gene end was trimmed by 3 bases and the J gene end by 0 bases; junction bases not matched to a gene: 8. The CDR3 extends over 17 amino acids. Germline assignment: CDR1 MDHEN and CDR2 SYDVKM. The DNA for the CDR3 is TGTGCCAGCAGTTTTCCTAAAGCGGGAAGCTCCTACAATGAGCAGTTCTTC. Its translation: CASSFPKAGSSYNEQFF. Combining the CDR3 with reference TRBV28 and TRBJ2-1 gives the whole variable domain DVKVTQSSRYLVKRTGEKVFLECVQDMDHENMFWYRQDPGLGLRLIYFSYDVKMKEKGDIPEGYSVSREKKERFSLILESASTNQTSMYLCASSFPKAGSSYNEQFFGPGTRLTVL.

The chain joins TRBV7-9 to TRBJ2-5; D call uncertain. The end of the DNA aligns better with TRBJ2-7, so the J call may be wrong. Germline assignment: CDR1 SEHNR and CDR2 FQNEAQ (reference sequence). The CDR3 runs 14 residues. The CDR3 here is CASSLGSSSYEQYF. CDR3 DNA: TGTGCCAGCAGCTTAGGTAGCAGCTCCTACGAGCAGTACTTC.